What follows are 15 T cell receptor beta chains derived from one specimen sequenced in a study of cytomegalovirus exposure and HLA in healthy donors. Vbeta (60) and Jbeta (13) primers were used in the PCR. Libraries were prepared by immunoSEQ multiplex PCR; TCRdb keeps only in-frame clonotypes and omits some of them. This sample has around 170,000 clones, with 71% found just once. Sequences were obtained from PBMCs. The receptor set was obtained from a girl aged 10 to 17 in good health and CMV-seronegative.

The rearrangement joins TRBV6-5 to TRBJ2-7; weak D call: TRBD1 (6 bases). Germline V lookup: CDR1 MNHEY, CDR2 SVGAGI. The CDR3 sequence is 13 residues long. Between the trimmed V and J ends, which lost 7 bases and 3 bases, there was a span of 13 bases. CDR3 amino acids: CASTYREGYEQYF. In DNA form, the CDR3 reads TGTGCCAGCACCTACAGGGAAGGCTACGAGCAGTACTTC.

This clone came up once. V gene TRBV5-1 combines with J gene TRBJ2-2; 8 nucleotides align to TRBD2. Germline V lookup: CDR1 SGHRS, CDR2 YFSETQ. This CDR3 spans 14 amino acids. J gave up 5 bases and V 6 bases, and 6 bases lay outside the gene matches. CDR3 sequence reads: CASTDGGGTGELFF. The CDR3 DNA sequence: TGCGCCAGCACCGACGGGGGGGGGACCGGGGAGCTGTTTTTT. The entire variable domain, with the rest obtained from reference TRBV5-1 and TRBJ2-2, is as follows: KAGVTQTPRYLIKTRGQQVTLSCSPISGHRSVSWYQQTPGQGLQFLFEYFSETQRNKGNFPGRFSGRQFSNSRSEMNVSTLELGDSALYLCASTDGGGTGELFFGEGSRLTVL.

This chain joins TRBV9 and TRBJ2-7, with a tentative D call TRBD2 (7 bases). This CDR3 is 15 amino acids long. CDR1 is SGDLS, CDR2 YYNGEE, per germline. V was clipped by 3 bases and J by 3 bases, with 16 bases between them. The CDR3 region is CASSAWEGDNYEQYF. The CDR3 DNA is TGTGCCAGCAGCGCCTGGGAGGGGGACAACTACGAGCAGTACTTC.

This clone was counted between two and nine times. This chain connects TRBV6-6 to TRBJ1-5; D is unclear. V was cut by 2 bases and J by 6 bases, with 5 bases left in between. Per germline, CDR1 MNHNY and CDR2 SVGAGI (reference sequence). This CDR3 is built from 12 residues. The CDR3 loop is CASSYIGQPQHF. CDR3 coding DNA: TGTGCCAGCAGTTACATCGGTCAGCCCCAGCATTTT.

This clone showed up just a few times. Other DNA sequences within the sample encode an identical CDR3. The chain joins TRBV19 to TRBJ1-5, with TRBD1 matching 7 bases. The V gene end was trimmed by 6 bases and the J gene end by 3 bases; junction bases not matched to a gene: 2. The germline V gene encodes CDR1 LNHDA and CDR2 SQIVND (reference sequence). The CDR3 has 13 residues. The CDR3 here is CASSGTVNQPQHF. As DNA, the CDR3 is TGTGCCAGTAGCGGGACAGTCAATCAGCCCCAGCATTTT.

This chain uses TRBV19 with TRBJ2-5; 8 bases are shared with TRBD1. The V and J ends lost 4 bases and 2 bases, in that order; junction bases with no gene match: 9. Germline lookup yields CDR1 LNHDA and CDR2 SQIVND (reference sequence). CDR3 size: 16 residues. In DNA, the CDR3 is TGTGCCAGTAGTACAGACAGGGGAACCAAACAAGAGACCCAGTACTTC. Translated: CASSTDRGTKQETQYF. Supplemented by reference TRBV19 and TRBJ2-5, the full variable domain reads DGGITQSPKYLFRKEGQNVTLSCEQNLNHDAMYWYRQDPGQGLRLIYYSQIVNDFQKGDIAEGYSVSREKKESFPLTVTSAQKNPTAFYLCASSTDRGTKQETQYFGPGTRLLVL.

This clone was seen a few times. The rearrangement joins TRBV5-1 to TRBJ1-1, with 8 bases matching TRBD1. The CDR3 totals 14 residues. The ends lost 3 bases at V and 1 base at J; junction bases unmatched: 2. Germline V gene data show CDR1 as SGHRS and CDR2 as YFSETQ. This CDR3 reads CASSWGQENTEAFF. The CDR3 nucleotides are TGCGCCAGCAGCTGGGGACAGGAGAACACTGAAGCTTTCTTT.

This clone was counted a few times. The rearrangement joins TRBV28 to TRBJ2-7; 7 bases map to TRBD2. The CDR3 length is 13 residues. The germline gives CDR1 MDHEN, CDR2 SYDVKM. V shed 6 bases, J shed 4 bases, and the junction held 6 bases outside the gene matches. The CDR3: CASSPTGGYEQYF. Written as DNA, the CDR3 is TGTGCCAGCAGCCCCACGGGGGGTTACGAGCAGTACTTC.

This chain links TRBV7-8 with TRBJ1-2, with 10 bases identical to TRBD1. The CDR3 is 15 amino acids. The J segment lost 4 bases and the V segment lost 4 bases, leaving 6 bases of the junction unmatched. Germline V CDR1 and CDR2: SGHVS, FQNEAQ. DNA of the CDR3: TGTGCCAGCAGCTCCAGTGGGACAGGGGTCTATGGCTACACCTTC. It specifies CASSSSGTGVYGYTF.

CDR3 DNA sequence: TGTGCCAGCAGTGGAGGGATTTGGGGGCACGATCAGCCCCAGCATTTT. Protein: CASSGGIWGHDQPQHF. V and J are TRBV6-1 and TRBJ1-5; maybe TRBD1 (6 bases). The CDR3 has 16 amino acids. V was shortened by 4 bases and J by 5 bases, with 18 bases between the two germline ends. Germline V CDR1 and CDR2: MNHNS, SASEGT.

The chain has TRBV15 and TRBJ2-7; 10 bases fit TRBD2. Germline V CDR1 and CDR2: LNHNV, YYDKDF (reference sequence). V lost 1 base, J lost 7 bases, and 4 bases stayed unmatched. The CDR3 runs 14 residues. CDR3 in amino acids: CATSRAKLAGEQYF. The CDR3 DNA reads as TGTGCCACCAGCAGAGCAAAACTAGCGGGGGAGCAGTACTTC.

The J gene is TRBJ2-2, the V gene TRBV5-1; TRBD1 agrees at 9 bases. V was pared by 5 bases and J by 4 bases, with 6 bases of the junction left unmatched. The CDR3 extends over 15 amino acids. The germline V gene has CDR1 SGHRS and CDR2 YFSETQ. This chain's CDR3 is CASRQPGQGTGELFF. CDR3 in DNA: TGCGCCAGCAGGCAACCGGGACAGGGCACCGGGGAGCTGTTTTTT.

This clone was seen once. J is TRBJ2-7 and V is TRBV15, with 8 bases fitting TRBD2. CDR1 LNHNV and CDR2 YYDKDF come from the germline V gene (reference sequence). This CDR3 contains 14 residues. Trimming took 1 base from V and 2 from J; bases not matched to a gene: 1. CDR3 sequence reads: CATSRGGLAYEQYF. CDR3 nucleotides: TGTGCCACCAGCAGAGGGGGACTAGCCTACGAGCAGTACTTC.

The V call is TRBV7-9, the J call TRBJ1-1, with TRBD1 identical over 7 bases. This CDR3 is built from 12 residues. The germline V gene has CDR1 SEHNR and CDR2 FQNEAQ (reference sequence). Trimming at V came to 1 base and at J to 8 bases, leaving 1 base not matched to a gene. CDR3 protein: CASSLVDREAFF. CDR3 coding DNA: TGTGCCAGCAGCTTAGTGGACAGGGAAGCTTTCTTT.

V and J are TRBV2 and TRBJ2-7, with a weak D call TRBD1 (5 bases). This CDR3 spans 15 amino acids. Deletions cut 6 bases from V and 4 bases from J, with 19 bases between. Germline values: CDR1 SNHLY, CDR2 FYNNEI. The CDR3 DNA reads TGTGCCAGCAGGAACCCTACGGACACGACTTACGAGCAGTACTTC. Residues: CASRNPTDTTYEQYF.